These 12 T cell receptor beta chains were sequenced from one sample in a study of CD4+ T cells in melanoma. Using immunoSEQ multiplex PCR, the repertoire was profiled, and TCRdb retains in-frame clones only, with some absent. The sample has 4,900 or so clones; 64% are singletons. Sequencing was carried out using cells from a culture (not recorded whether cultured in vitro). The receptors were sampled from a human donor with melanoma.

This clone was seen more than once but under ten times. The chain recombines TRBV29-1 with TRBJ2-2, with D tentatively TRBD2 (5 bases). V was pared by 4 bases and J by 0 bases, with 9 bases between. The germline V gene has CDR1 SQVTM and CDR2 ANQGSEA. The CDR3 runs 14 residues. DNA for the CDR3: TGCAGCGTTGTTCCGGGATCGAACACCGGGGAGCTGTTTTTT. The encoded protein is CSVVPGSNTGELFF.

This chain joins TRBV27 and TRBJ2-7, with 12 positions matching TRBD2. The J segment lost 0 bases and the V segment lost 5 bases, leaving 5 bases of the junction unmatched. This CDR3 comprises 16 residues. Germline V gives CDR1 MNHEY, CDR2 SMNVEV (reference sequence). In DNA, the CDR3 is TGTGCCAGCAGTCCGACTAGCGGGGGAATCTCCTACGAGCAGTACTTC. It encodes CASSPTSGGISYEQYF.

By frequency in the sample, this clone is hyperexpanded. V is TRBV7-2 and J is TRBJ1-1; D not certain. Trimming left V 2 bases short and J 2 bases short, with 6 bases between. Germline-derived CDR1 and CDR2 are SGHTA and FQGNSA. The CDR3 length is 13 residues. The CDR3 DNA is TGTGCCAGCAGCTTAACAACTAACACTGAAGCTTTCTTT. Translation: CASSLTTNTEAFF.

There are a few counts of this clone. The genes are TRBV7-9 and TRBJ1-1, with 10 bases lining up with TRBD1. Per germline, CDR1 SEHNR and CDR2 FQNEAQ (reference sequence). V lost 6 bases to trimming and J lost 11 bases; unmatched junction nucleotides: 9. This CDR3 is 13 amino acids long. The CDR3 coding sequence is TGTGCCAGCAGTTCCGACAGGGGGCTCGGGGCTTTCTTT. Encoded protein: CASSSDRGLGAFF.

J is TRBJ1-2 and V is TRBV6-5; 9 bases line up with TRBD1. Germline V lookup: CDR1 MNHEY, CDR2 SVGAGI. The CDR3 length is 15 residues. J gave up 8 bases and V 4 bases, and 11 bases lay outside the gene matches. The CDR3 sequence is CASSFGRTGGGGYTF. CDR3 coding DNA: TGTGCCAGCAGTTTCGGACGCACAGGGGGCGGGGGCTACACCTTC.

This clone was detected a few times. An end of the junction does not agree with germline; a read error may underlie this. The chain couples TRBV20-1 to TRBJ1-2; D ambiguous. This CDR3 region has 11 residues. CDR1 DFQATT and CDR2 SNEGSKA come from the germline V gene (reference sequence). The CDR3 nucleotides read TGCAGTGCTAGAGTGGGTGGCAAGCGTTACTTC. As protein: CSARVGGKRYF.

This chain uses TRBV9 with TRBJ2-1, with a possible D match to TRBD2 (6 bases). This CDR3 has 15 amino acids. Trimming took 5 bases from V and 8 from J, leaving 20 bases between them. From germline, CDR1 is SGDLS and CDR2 YYNGEE. CDR3 nucleotides: TGTGCCAGCAGTCCTGAAGCGCGGGGTGGCTATGAGCAGTTCTTC. Translated, it gives CASSPEARGGYEQFF.

This clone was picked up a small number of times. The chain links TRBV18 to TRBJ1-6, with 7 positions matching TRBD1. The length of the CDR3 is 17 residues. V lost 6 bases and J lost 7; bases outside the gene matches: 15. In germline, CDR1 is KGHSH, CDR2 LQKENI. This chain's CDR3 is CASSLRGERQGNSPLHF. The CDR3 region has the DNA TGTGCCAGCTCCCTACGGGGAGAAAGACAGGGAAATTCACCCCTCCACTTT. The whole variable domain, remainder taken from reference TRBV18 and TRBJ1-6, is NAGVMQNPRHLVRRRGQEARLRCSPMKGHSHVYWYRQLPEEGLKFMVYLQKENIIDESGMPKERFSAEFPKEGPSILRIQQVVRGDSAAYFCASSLRGERQGNSPLHFGNGTRLTVT.

To note about this clone: One end of the junction does not line up with germline, which may come from a read error. Written as DNA, the CDR3 is TGCGCCAGCAGTTTGGGCCTAAATCAGGAGATTCAGTACTTC. It is translated as CASSLGLNQEIQYF. The chain couples TRBV5-1 to TRBJ2-4; D unresolved. Per germline, CDR1 SGHRS and CDR2 YFSETQ. The CDR3 is 14 residues long.

This clone qualifies as medium-sized. The chain uses TRBV7-3 and TRBJ2-2; TRBD2 might be the D (5 bases). This CDR3 contains 16 residues. Trimming pared 5 bases from V and 4 bases from J, leaving 17 bases between. Looked up from germline, CDR1 is SGHTA and CDR2 is FQGTGA. The CDR3 sequence: CASSVTMASGTGELFF. The CDR3 nucleotides are TGTGCCAGCAGCGTGACTATGGCGTCGGGCACCGGGGAGCTGTTTTTT.

A few counts support this clone. The genes are TRBV23-1 and TRBJ2-7, with TRBD1 identical over 7 bases. TRBV23-1 is noted as an ORF with a role that remains uncertain. V trimming: 6 bases; J trimming: 7 bases; junction bases outside the gene matches: 12. The length of the CDR3 is 14 residues. This CDR3 reads CASSPTGLGGEQYF. The CDR3 DNA reads TGCGCCAGCAGCCCGACAGGGTTAGGGGGAGAGCAGTACTTC.

This clone showed up just a few times. The chain joins TRBV19 to TRBJ1-5; 10 nucleotides line up with TRBD1. The germline V gene encodes CDR1 LNHDA and CDR2 SQIVND (reference sequence). The V and J ends lost 2 bases and 0 bases, in that order; junction bases with no gene match: 4. This CDR3 spans 17 amino acids. The CDR3 nucleotides are TGTGCCAGTAGTATATTGACAGGGGGCTATAGCAATCAGCCCCAGCATTTT. Amino acids: CASSILTGGYSNQPQHF. Combining the CDR3 with reference TRBV19 and TRBJ1-5 gives the whole variable domain DGGITQSPKYLFRKEGQNVTLSCEQNLNHDAMYWYRQDPGQGLRLIYYSQIVNDFQKGDIAEGYSVSREKKESFPLTVTSAQKNPTAFYLCASSILTGGYSNQPQHFGDGTRLSIL.